A selection of T cell receptor beta chains follows, all from one sample in a study of B cell selection in AIRE deficiency. TCRdb keeps only in-frame clones here, not all; method: immunoSEQ multiplex PCR. The sample holds about 21,000 clones, approximately 94% seen once. Sequencing was performed on Tregs sorted from PBMCs. These receptors all come from a human donor with AIRE deficiency. Each CDR3 is given with its conserved first and last residue. The D gene is left open where the match is weak. Clone size is shown for a subset of rows, as once, few, many or a class of expanded clone.

j_call: TRBJ2-7
clone_size: -
v_call: TRBV11-2
d_call: TRBD2
cdr3_aa: CASSLEGGSYEQYF
cdr3_nt: TGTGCCAGCAGCTTAGAGGGCGGGAGTTACGAGCAGTACTTC

j_call: TRBJ1-5
clone_size: few
v_call: TRBV5-6
d_call: -
cdr3_aa: CASSLGTGTLSNQPQHF
cdr3_nt: TGTGCCAGCAGCTTGGGCACAGGGACCCTTAGCAATCAGCCCCAGCATTTT

j_call: TRBJ2-7
clone_size: once
v_call: TRBV28
d_call: -
cdr3_aa: CASSTGIAYEQYF
cdr3_nt: TGTGCCAGCAGTACAGGGATAGCCTACGAGCAGTACTTC

j_call: TRBJ2-6
clone_size: -
v_call: TRBV5-1
d_call: -
cdr3_aa: CASSSPGAGANVLTF
cdr3_nt: TGCGCCAGCAGCAGCCCAGGGGCTGGGGCCAACGTCCTGACTTTC

j_call: TRBJ2-5
clone_size: -
v_call: TRBV28
d_call: TRBD2
cdr3_aa: CGAGGQETQYF
cdr3_nt: TGTGGCGCGGGGGGGCAAGAGACCCAGTACTTC

j_call: TRBJ2-7
clone_size: -
v_call: TRBV7-9
d_call: -
cdr3_aa: CASSLGMGDEQYF
cdr3_nt: TGTGCCAGCAGCTTAGGCATGGGTGACGAGCAGTACTTC

j_call: TRBJ2-1
clone_size: -
v_call: TRBV5-8
d_call: -
cdr3_aa: CASSLAPSIEQFF
cdr3_nt: TGTGCCAGCAGCTTGGCCCCTAGCATTGAGCAGTTCTTC

j_call: TRBJ2-3
clone_size: once
v_call: TRBV27
d_call: TRBD2
cdr3_aa: CASSLQGLAGGTDTQYF
cdr3_nt: TGTGCCAGCAGTTTACAGGGACTAGCGGGAGGCACAGATACGCAGTATTTT

j_call: TRBJ1-5
clone_size: once
v_call: TRBV28
d_call: -
cdr3_aa: CASSLIPAYSNQPQHF
cdr3_nt: TGTGCCAGCAGTTTAATTCCAGCTTATAGCAATCAGCCCCAGCATTTT

j_call: TRBJ2-3
clone_size: once
v_call: TRBV18
d_call: -
cdr3_aa: CASSSRADTQYF
cdr3_nt: TGTGCCAGCTCCTCTAGGGCAGATACGCAGTATTTT

j_call: TRBJ2-3
clone_size: -
v_call: TRBV28
d_call: TRBD2
cdr3_aa: CASTNGEGWTDTQYF
cdr3_nt: TGTGCCAGCACCAACGGGGAGGGGTGGACAGATACGCAGTATTTT

j_call: TRBJ2-1
clone_size: -
v_call: TRBV28
d_call: -
cdr3_aa: CASTGIEARSYNEQFF
cdr3_nt: TGTGCCAGCACGGGTATAGAGGCCCGCTCCTACAATGAGCAGTTCTTC

j_call: TRBJ1-3
clone_size: -
v_call: TRBV9
d_call: TRBD1
cdr3_aa: CASSFGTGIGNTIYF
cdr3_nt: TGTGCCAGCAGCTTCGGGACAGGGATTGGAAACACCATATATTTT

j_call: TRBJ2-7
clone_size: -
v_call: TRBV5-1
d_call: -
cdr3_aa: CASSRNNNYEQYF
cdr3_nt: TGCGCCAGCAGCCGAAATAATAACTACGAGCAGTACTTC

j_call: TRBJ2-3
clone_size: -
v_call: TRBV7-2
d_call: TRBD2
cdr3_aa: CASSLGGRIMDTQYF
cdr3_nt: TGTGCCAGCAGCCTGGGCGGGAGAATCATGGATACGCAGTATTTT

j_call: TRBJ1-2
clone_size: -
v_call: TRBV10-2
d_call: -
cdr3_aa: CASSDRLRGFYGYTF
cdr3_nt: TGCGCCAGCAGTGACCGACTCAGAGGGTTTTATGGCTACACCTTC

j_call: TRBJ1-2
clone_size: -
v_call: TRBV28
d_call: TRBD1
cdr3_aa: CASSFIGADRGYGYTF
cdr3_nt: TGTGCCAGCAGTTTTATTGGGGCAGACAGGGGGTATGGCTACACCTTC

j_call: TRBJ2-7
clone_size: -
v_call: TRBV2
d_call: TRBD1
cdr3_aa: CASREGQGPYEQYF
cdr3_nt: TGTGCCAGCAGAGAGGGACAGGGGCCCTACGAGCAGTACTTC

j_call: TRBJ2-7
clone_size: -
v_call: TRBV6-1
d_call: -
cdr3_aa: CASRSTGRGEQYF
cdr3_nt: TGTGCCAGCAGATCCACAGGACGTGGCGAGCAGTACTTC

j_call: TRBJ2-2
clone_size: -
v_call: TRBV2
d_call: TRBD2
cdr3_aa: CASNGLAVNTGELFF
cdr3_nt: TGTGCCAGTAACGGACTAGCGGTGAACACCGGGGAGCTGTTTTTT

j_call: TRBJ2-3
clone_size: -
v_call: TRBV5-1
d_call: -
cdr3_aa: CASSLMSGNTQYF
cdr3_nt: TGCGCCAGCAGCTTGATGAGCGGAAATACGCAGTATTTT

j_call: TRBJ2-5
clone_size: -
v_call: TRBV4-1
d_call: -
cdr3_aa: CASSQVQRGVLRETQYF
cdr3_nt: TGCGCCAGCAGCCAAGTTCAGAGGGGGGTTCTCCGGGAGACCCAGTACTTC

j_call: TRBJ2-2
clone_size: -
v_call: TRBV2
d_call: -
cdr3_aa: CASNRGAVF
cdr3_nt: TGTGCCAGCAACCGGGGAGCTGTTTTT

j_call: TRBJ1-4
clone_size: -
v_call: TRBV5-4
d_call: -
cdr3_aa: CASSLVGGANEKLFF
cdr3_nt: TGTGCCAGCAGCTTGGTTGGGGGGGCGAATGAAAAACTGTTTTTT

j_call: TRBJ2-5
clone_size: -
v_call: TRBV19
d_call: -
cdr3_aa: CASSIRGRETQYF
cdr3_nt: TGTGCCAGTAGTATTCGGGGAAGAGAGACCCAGTACTTC

j_call: TRBJ1-4
clone_size: -
v_call: TRBV30
d_call: -
cdr3_aa: CAGDILNEKLFF
cdr3_nt: TGTGCCGGAGACATCCTTAATGAAAAACTGTTTTTT

j_call: TRBJ2-1
clone_size: -
v_call: TRBV7-9
d_call: TRBD2
cdr3_aa: CASSLVWLADSYNEQFF
cdr3_nt: TGTGCCAGCAGCTTAGTCTGGCTAGCGGACTCCTACAATGAGCAGTTCTTC

j_call: TRBJ1-5
clone_size: -
v_call: TRBV6-1
d_call: TRBD1
cdr3_aa: CASSTSGQNNQPQHF
cdr3_nt: TGTGCCAGCTCCACGTCGGGACAGAACAATCAGCCCCAGCATTTT

j_call: TRBJ2-5
clone_size: -
v_call: TRBV20-1
d_call: -
cdr3_aa: CSAAWQETQYF
cdr3_nt: TGCAGTGCAGCCTGGCAAGAGACCCAGTACTTC